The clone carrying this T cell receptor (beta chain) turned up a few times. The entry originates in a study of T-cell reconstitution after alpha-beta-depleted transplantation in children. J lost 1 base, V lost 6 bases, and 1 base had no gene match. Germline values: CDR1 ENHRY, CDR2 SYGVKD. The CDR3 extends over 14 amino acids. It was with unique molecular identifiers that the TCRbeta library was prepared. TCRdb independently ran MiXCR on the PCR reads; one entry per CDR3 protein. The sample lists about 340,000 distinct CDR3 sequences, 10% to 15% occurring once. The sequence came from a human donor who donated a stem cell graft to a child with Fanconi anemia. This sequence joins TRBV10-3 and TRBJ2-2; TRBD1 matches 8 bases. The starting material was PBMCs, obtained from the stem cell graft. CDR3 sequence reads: CAISGTGNTGELFF. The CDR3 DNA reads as TGTGCCATCAGCGGGACAGGGAACACCGGGGAGCTGTTTTTT.